A selection of T cell receptor beta chains follows, all from one sample in a study of blood T cell repertoires in COVID-19. This table comes from immunoSEQ multiplex PCR, and its TCRdb copy is limited to in-frame clones, with some not included. The sample includes around 200,000 clones, over 75% of them seen just once. Sequencing used peripheral blood. The receptors stem from a human donor with active or convalescent COVID-19. The donor label of this sample is uncertain. The CDR3 runs from the conserved cysteine through the conserved F or W. D genes are given only for firm matches. Not all rows give a size; the values are once, few, many and, for expanded clones, a class.

j_gene | d_gene | abundance | v_gene | CDR3nt | CDR3aa
TRBJ2-7 | . | few | TRBV20-1 | TGCAGTGCTAGTAGCGGTGTACAGGGTTTCGAGCAGTACTTC | CSASSGVQGFEQYF
TRBJ2-7 | TRBD2 | few | TRBV11-2 | TGTGCCAGCAGCCCAACCCGGGCAGCGGGGCCCTACGAGCAGTACTTC | CASSPTRAAGPYEQYF
TRBJ2-1 | TRBD2 | . | TRBV4-1 | TGCGCCAGCAGCCAAGAGCTAGCGGCCTACTACAATGAGCAGTTCTTC | CASSQELAAYYNEQFF
TRBJ2-7 | . | . | TRBV18 | TGTGCCAGCTCACCCTCCGGGACCCTGGGAGGCTACGAGCAGTACTTC | CASSPSGTLGGYEQYF
TRBJ1-2 | TRBD1 | . | TRBV19 | TGTGCCAGTAGTATAAGGACAGGGGGCGGCTATGGCTACACCTTC | CASSIRTGGGYGYTF
TRBJ2-3 | TRBD2 | . | TRBV28 | TGTGCCAGCAGTTACCCCGGGGTAGCGGGGGACACAGATACGCAGTATTTT | CASSYPGVAGDTDTQYF
TRBJ2-2 | . | . | TRBV18 | TGTGCCAGCTCACGCAGGGAACCCGGGGAGCTGTTTTTT | CASSRREPGELFF
TRBJ1-1 | TRBD1 | . | TRBV28 | TGTGCCAGCAGAGCCGGGACAGCAGGTGAAGCTTTCTTT | CASRAGTAGEAFF
TRBJ2-1 | TRBD2 | . | TRBV28 | TGTGCCAGCCTCCCGGCGGGACTAGCGGGGGAGCAGTTCTTC | CASLPAGLAGEQFF
TRBJ2-7 | TRBD2 | . | TRBV28 | TGTGCCAGCAGCCCCGGGGGGGGTCTGGGCTCCTACGAGCAGTACTTC | CASSPGGGLGSYEQYF
TRBJ2-3 | . | . | TRBV28 | TGTGCCAGCAGTTCTTCTAGCTCTCGTGGCACAGATACGCAGTATTTT | CASSSSSSRGTDTQYF
TRBJ2-2 | . | . | TRBV7-2 | TGTGCCAGCAGCCCACCCGGGACATATAACACCGGGGAGCTGTTTTTT | CASSPPGTYNTGELFF
TRBJ2-5 | TRBD1 | . | TRBV23-1 | TGCGCCAGCAGTCAGCCAGGGGGCAAAGAGACCCAGTACTTC | CASSQPGGKETQYF
TRBJ2-1 | . | . | TRBV12-3/TRBV12-4 | TGTGCCAGCAGTTCGGGAGCTTACAATGAGCAGTTCTTC | CASSSGAYNEQFF
TRBJ2-2 | . | . | TRBV9 | TGTGCCAGCAGCAAACTAACTAGTTTTGTCGGGGAGCTGTTTTTT | CASSKLTSFVGELFF
TRBJ1-3 | TRBD1 | . | TRBV7-2 | TGTGCCAGCAGCTTAGACAGGGGGTTTTCTGGAAACACCATATATTTT | CASSLDRGFSGNTIYF
TRBJ1-2 | TRBD1 | . | TRBV4-3 | TGCGCCAGCAGCCAAGAAGCAGGGGGCAGCTATGGCTACACCTTC | CASSQEAGGSYGYTF